This note documents a single T cell receptor (beta chain) sequence. Its antigen is currently unknown. Data came from immunoSEQ multiplex PCR; TCRdb stores just in-frame clones and leaves some out. The table shows approximately 120,000 clones, with roughly 94% occurring only once. This sample was included in a study of cytomegalovirus exposure and HLA in healthy donors. The wider study: The same platform as the approximately 670 first-cohort repertoires was used for the 95 to 150 validation repertoires, a later analysis reported.

The CDR3 contains 15 residues. Germline assignment: CDR1 SGHAT and CDR2 FQNNGV. Trimming shortened V by 0 bases and J by 0 bases, and 8 bases separated the two germline ends. Regarding the study as a whole: A classifier reportedly called cytomegalovirus status with high sensitivity and specificity. It was confirmed in vitro that a few of the CMV-associated chains were specific for CMV antigens.

The material sequenced was PBMCs. This chain uses TRBV11-2 with TRBJ1-1; D gene ambiguous. The TCR sequence derives from a woman aged 18-29 years in good health and CMV-seronegative. CDR3 loop: CASSLDVRMNTEAFF. The DNA for the CDR3 is TGTGCCAGCAGCTTAGATGTCAGGATGAACACTGAAGCTTTCTTT.